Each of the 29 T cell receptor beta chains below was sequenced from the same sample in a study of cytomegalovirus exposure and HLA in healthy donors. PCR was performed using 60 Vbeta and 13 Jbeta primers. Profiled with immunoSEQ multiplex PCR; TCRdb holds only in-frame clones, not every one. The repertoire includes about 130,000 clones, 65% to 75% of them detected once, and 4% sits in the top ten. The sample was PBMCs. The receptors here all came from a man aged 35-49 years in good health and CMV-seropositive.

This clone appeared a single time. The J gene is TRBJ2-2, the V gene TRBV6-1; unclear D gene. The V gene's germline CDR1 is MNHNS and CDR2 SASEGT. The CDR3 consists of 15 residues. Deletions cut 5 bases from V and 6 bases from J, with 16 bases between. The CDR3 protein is CASSFHLSTAGELFF. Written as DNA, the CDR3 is TGTGCCAGCAGTTTCCACCTCTCCACGGCCGGGGAGCTGTTTTTT.

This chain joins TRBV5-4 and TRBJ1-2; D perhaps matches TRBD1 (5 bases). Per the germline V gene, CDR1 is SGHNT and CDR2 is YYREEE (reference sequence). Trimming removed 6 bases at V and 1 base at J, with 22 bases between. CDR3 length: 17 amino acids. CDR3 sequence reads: CASTPRPGHTFNYGYTF. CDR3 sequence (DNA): TGTGCCAGCACCCCTCGCCCCGGACACACTTTTAACTATGGCTACACCTTC.

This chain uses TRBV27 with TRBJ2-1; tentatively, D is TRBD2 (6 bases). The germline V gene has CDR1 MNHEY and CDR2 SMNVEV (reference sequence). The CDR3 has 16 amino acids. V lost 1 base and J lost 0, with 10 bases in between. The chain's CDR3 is CASSLYGGSSYNEQFF. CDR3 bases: TGTGCCAGCAGTTTATACGGGGGAAGCTCCTACAATGAGCAGTTCTTC.

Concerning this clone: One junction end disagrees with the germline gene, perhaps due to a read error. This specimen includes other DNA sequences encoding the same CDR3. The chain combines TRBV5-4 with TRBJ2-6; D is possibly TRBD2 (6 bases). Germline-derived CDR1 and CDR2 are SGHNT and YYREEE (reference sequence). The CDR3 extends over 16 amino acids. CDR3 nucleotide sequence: TGTGCCAGCACCTTGGGACTCGACTCTGGGGCCAACGTCCTGACTTTC. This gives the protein CASTLGLDSGANVLTF.

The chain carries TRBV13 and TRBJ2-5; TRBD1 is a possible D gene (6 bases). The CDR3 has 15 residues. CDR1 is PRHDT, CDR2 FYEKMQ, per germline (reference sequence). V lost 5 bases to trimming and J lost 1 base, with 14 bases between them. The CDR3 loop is CASSPGTPSQETQYF. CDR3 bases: TGTGCCAGCAGCCCGGGGACACCCTCCCAAGAGACCCAGTACTTC.

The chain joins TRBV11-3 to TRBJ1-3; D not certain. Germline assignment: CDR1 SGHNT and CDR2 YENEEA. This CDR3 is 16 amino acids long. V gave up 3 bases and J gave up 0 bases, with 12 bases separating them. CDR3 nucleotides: TGTGCCAGCAGCTTCGGGCACGGACTCTCTGGAAACACCATATATTTT. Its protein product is CASSFGHGLSGNTIYF.

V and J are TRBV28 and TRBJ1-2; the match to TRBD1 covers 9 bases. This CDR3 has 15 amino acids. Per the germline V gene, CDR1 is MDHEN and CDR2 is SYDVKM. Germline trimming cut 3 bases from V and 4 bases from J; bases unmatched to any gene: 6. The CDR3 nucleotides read TGTGCCAGCAGTTTCAGGGACAGGGTGGCCTATGGCTACACCTTC. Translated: CASSFRDRVAYGYTF.

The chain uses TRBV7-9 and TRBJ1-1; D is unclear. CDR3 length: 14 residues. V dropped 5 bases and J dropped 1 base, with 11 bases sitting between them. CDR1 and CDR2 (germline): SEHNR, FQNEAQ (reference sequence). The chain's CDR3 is CASSLNGRNTEAFF. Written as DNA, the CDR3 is TGTGCCAGCAGCCTTAATGGGAGGAACACTGAAGCTTTCTTT.

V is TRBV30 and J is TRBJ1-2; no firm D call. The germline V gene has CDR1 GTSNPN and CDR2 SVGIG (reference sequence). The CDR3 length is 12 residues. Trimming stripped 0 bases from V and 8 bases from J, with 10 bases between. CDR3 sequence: CAWSVRPGGYTF. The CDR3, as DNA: TGTGCCTGGAGTGTACGGCCGGGGGGCTACACCTTC. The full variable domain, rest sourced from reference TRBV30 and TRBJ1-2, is SQTIHQWPATLVQPVGSPLSLECTVEGTSNPNLYWYRQAAGRGLQLLFYSVGIGQISSEVPQNLSASRPQDRQFILSSKKLLLSDSGFYLCAWSVRPGGYTFGSGTRLTVV.

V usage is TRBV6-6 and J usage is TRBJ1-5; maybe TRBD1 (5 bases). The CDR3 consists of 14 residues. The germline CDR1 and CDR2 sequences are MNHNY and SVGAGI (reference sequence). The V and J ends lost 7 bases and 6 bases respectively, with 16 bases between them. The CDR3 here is CASTDQGGVQPQHF. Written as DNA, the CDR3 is TGTGCCAGCACCGACCAGGGAGGGGTTCAGCCCCAGCATTTT.

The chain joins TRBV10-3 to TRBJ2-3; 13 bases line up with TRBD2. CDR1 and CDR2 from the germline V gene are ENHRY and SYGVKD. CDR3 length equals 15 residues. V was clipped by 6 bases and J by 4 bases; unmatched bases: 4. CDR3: CAIRDGLAGADTQYF. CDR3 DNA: TGTGCCATCAGAGACGGACTAGCGGGGGCAGATACGCAGTATTTT.

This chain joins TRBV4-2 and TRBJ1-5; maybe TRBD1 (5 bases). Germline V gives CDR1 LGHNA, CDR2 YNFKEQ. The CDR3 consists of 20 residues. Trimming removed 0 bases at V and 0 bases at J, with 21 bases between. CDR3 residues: CASSQDPRRGGAYSNQPQHF. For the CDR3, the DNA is TGTGCCAGCAGCCAAGACCCTCGTCGTGGAGGGGCATATAGCAATCAGCCCCAGCATTTT.

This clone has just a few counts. The CDR3 protein is CASSLNRGQDTGELFF. The CDR3 nucleotides read TGTGCCAGCTCCCTCAACAGGGGGCAGGACACCGGGGAGCTGTTTTTT. This chain links TRBV2 with TRBJ2-2; 9 nucleotides align to TRBD1. The CDR3 has 16 residues. With 8 bases clipped from V and 3 bases from J, the junction kept 10 bases outside the gene matches. Per the germline V gene, CDR1 is SNHLY and CDR2 is FYNNEI.

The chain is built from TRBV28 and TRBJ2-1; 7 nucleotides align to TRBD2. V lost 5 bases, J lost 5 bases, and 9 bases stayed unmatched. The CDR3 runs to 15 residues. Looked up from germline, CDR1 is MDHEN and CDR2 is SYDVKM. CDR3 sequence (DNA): TGTGCCAGCAGTCTAACAGCGGGATCCCACAATGAGCAGTTCTTC. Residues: CASSLTAGSHNEQFF.

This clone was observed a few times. CDR3 in DNA: TGTGCCAGCAGTGGGCCGGGACAGGGGAAGGTGTTGCGCAATCAGCCCCAGCATTTT. As protein: CASSGPGQGKVLRNQPQHF. The gene calls are TRBV6-1 and TRBJ1-5, with 10 bases that match TRBD1. The CDR3 is made up of 19 amino acids. Germline loops: CDR1 MNHNS, CDR2 SASEGT. The trim removed 4 bases at V and 2 bases at J, leaving 14 bases unmatched.

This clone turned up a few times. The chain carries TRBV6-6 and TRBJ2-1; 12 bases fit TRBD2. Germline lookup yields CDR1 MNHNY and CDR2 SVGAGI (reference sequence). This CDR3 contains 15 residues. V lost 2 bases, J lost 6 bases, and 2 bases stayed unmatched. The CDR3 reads CASSYVTSGSNEQFF. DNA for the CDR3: TGTGCCAGCAGTTACGTGACTAGCGGGAGCAATGAGCAGTTCTTC.

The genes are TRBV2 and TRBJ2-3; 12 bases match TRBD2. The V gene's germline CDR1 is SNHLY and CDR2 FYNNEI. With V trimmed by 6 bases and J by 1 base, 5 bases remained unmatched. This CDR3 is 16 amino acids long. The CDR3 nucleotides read TGTGCCAGCAGGGCTCTAGCGGGGGGGGGCACAGATACGCAGTATTTT. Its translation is CASRALAGGGTDTQYF. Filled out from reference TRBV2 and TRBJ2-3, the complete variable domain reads EPEVTQTPSHQVTQMGQEVILRCVPISNHLYFYWYRQILGQKVEFLVSFYNNEISEKSEIFDDQFSVERPDGSNFTLKIRSTKLEDSAMYFCASRALAGGGTDTQYFGPGTRLTVL.

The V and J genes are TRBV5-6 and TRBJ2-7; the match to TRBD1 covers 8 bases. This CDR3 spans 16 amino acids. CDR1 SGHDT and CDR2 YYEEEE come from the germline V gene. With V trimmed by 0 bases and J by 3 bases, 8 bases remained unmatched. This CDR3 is CASSLGTGIGGYEQYF. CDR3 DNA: TGTGCCAGCAGCTTGGGGACAGGGATCGGAGGCTACGAGCAGTACTTC.

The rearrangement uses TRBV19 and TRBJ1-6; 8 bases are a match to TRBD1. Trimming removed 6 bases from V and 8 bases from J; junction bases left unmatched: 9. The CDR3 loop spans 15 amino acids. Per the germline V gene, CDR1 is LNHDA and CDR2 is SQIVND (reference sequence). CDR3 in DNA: TGTGCCAGTAGCACGACAGGGGAAGGACATTCACCCCTCCACTTT. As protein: CASSTTGEGHSPLHF.

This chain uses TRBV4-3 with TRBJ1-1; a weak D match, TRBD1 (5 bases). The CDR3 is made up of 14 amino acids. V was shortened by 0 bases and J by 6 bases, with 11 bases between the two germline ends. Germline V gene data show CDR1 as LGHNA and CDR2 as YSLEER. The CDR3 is CASSQDIGGSEAFF. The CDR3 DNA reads TGCGCCAGCAGCCAAGACATCGGGGGGTCTGAAGCTTTCTTT.

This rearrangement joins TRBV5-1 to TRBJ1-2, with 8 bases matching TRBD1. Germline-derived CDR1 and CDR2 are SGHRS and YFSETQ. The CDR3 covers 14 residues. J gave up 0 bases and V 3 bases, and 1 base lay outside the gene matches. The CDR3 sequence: CASSSGGPNYGYTF. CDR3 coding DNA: TGCGCCAGCAGCTCAGGGGGCCCTAACTATGGCTACACCTTC.

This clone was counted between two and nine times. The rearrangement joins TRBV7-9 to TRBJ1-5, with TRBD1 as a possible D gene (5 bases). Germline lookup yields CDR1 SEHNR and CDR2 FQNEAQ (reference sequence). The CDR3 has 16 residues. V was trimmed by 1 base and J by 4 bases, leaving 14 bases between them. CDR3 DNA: TGTGCCAGCAGCTTAGGGCAGGGTGGGCCTAATCAGCCCCAGCATTTT. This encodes CASSLGQGGPNQPQHF.

This chain's CDR3 is CASSAGQGNGYTF. The CDR3 DNA reads as TGTGCCAGCAGTGCGGGACAGGGTAATGGCTACACCTTC. This chain joins TRBV6-5 and TRBJ1-2, with 9 nucleotides matching TRBD1. The CDR3 covers 13 residues. The germline gives CDR1 MNHEY, CDR2 SVGAGI. Germline trimming cut 5 bases from V and 6 bases from J; bases unmatched to any gene: 4.

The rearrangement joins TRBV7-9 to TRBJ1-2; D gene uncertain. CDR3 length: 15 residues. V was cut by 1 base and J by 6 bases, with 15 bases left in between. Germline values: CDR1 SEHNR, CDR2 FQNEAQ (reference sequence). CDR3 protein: CASSLVTARPDGYTF. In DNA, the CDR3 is TGTGCCAGCAGCTTAGTTACCGCGCGTCCCGATGGCTACACCTTC.

The CDR3, as DNA: TGTGCCAGCAGTTACAAGACTAGCGGGGGCTATGAGCAGTTCTTC. Residues: CASSYKTSGGYEQFF. The gene calls are TRBV6-5 and TRBJ2-1; 12 nucleotides agree with TRBD2. After removal of 2 bases from V and 8 bases from J, the junction contained 4 bases not matched to a gene. The length of the CDR3 is 15 residues. Looked up from germline, CDR1 is MNHEY and CDR2 is SVGAGI.

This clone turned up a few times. The CDR3 region is CASSISSSKTGELFF. The CDR3 DNA follows: TGTGCCAGTAGTATTTCATCTAGTAAGACCGGGGAGCTGTTTTTT. The rearrangement uses TRBV19 and TRBJ2-2, with no clear D. The CDR3 consists of 15 residues. Trimming cost V 3 bases and J 5 bases, with 13 bases left between them. In germline, CDR1 is LNHDA, CDR2 SQIVND (reference sequence).

The CDR3 DNA sequence: TGTGCTAGTGGTCCCGGACAGTCGGGAAACACCATATATTTT. It yields the protein CASGPGQSGNTIYF. This chain joins TRBV12-5 and TRBJ1-3; tentatively, D is TRBD1 (6 bases). Germline CDR1 is LGHNT and CDR2 is FRNRAP. The germline V and J ends were trimmed by 5 bases and 4 bases, with 12 bases remaining between them. The CDR3 length is 14 residues.

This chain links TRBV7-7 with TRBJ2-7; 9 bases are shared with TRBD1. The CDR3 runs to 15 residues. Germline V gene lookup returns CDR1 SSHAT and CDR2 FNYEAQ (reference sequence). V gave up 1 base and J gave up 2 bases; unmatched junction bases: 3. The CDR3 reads CASSLGTGDTYEQYF. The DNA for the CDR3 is TGTGCCAGCAGCTTAGGGACAGGGGATACCTACGAGCAGTACTTC.

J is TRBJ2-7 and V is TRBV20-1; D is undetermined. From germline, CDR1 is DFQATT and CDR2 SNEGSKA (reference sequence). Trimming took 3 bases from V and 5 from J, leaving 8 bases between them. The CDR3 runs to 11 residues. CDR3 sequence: CSASHNNEQYF. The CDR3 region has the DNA TGCAGTGCTAGTCACAACAACGAGCAGTACTTC.